Each of the 13 T cell receptor beta chains below was sequenced from the same sample in a study of metastatic and nonmetastatic thyroid tumors. TCRdb re-analyzed the PCR reads using MiXCR. The table records roughly 32,000 clones, roughly 18% of them present only once. Thyroid surgery was preceded by no treatment in any patient. The sample taken for sequencing was blood. All receptors come from a female donor with papillary thyroid cancer or a benign thyroid nodule (not recorded which). Some clones in this sample may be carry-over from other donors' samples.

This clone has just one count. The chain has TRBV24-1 and TRBJ1-6; no clear D. The CDR3 totals 21 residues. CDR1 and CDR2 (germline): KGHDR, SFDVKD. Between the trimmed V and J ends, which lost 3 bases and 3 bases, there was a span of 26 bases. The CDR3 nucleotides are TGTGCCACCAGTGATGTATTTAGAGGACGGCTACGGAAACTCTATAATTCACCCCTCCACTTT. It translates to CATSDVFRGRLRKLYNSPLHF.

This clone was observed at least ten times. The chain couples TRBV6-2 or TRBV6-3 to TRBJ1-1; 9 bases agree with TRBD1. Per the germline V gene, CDR1 is MNHEY and CDR2 is SVGEGT. There are 14 residues in the CDR3. Trimming cost V 6 bases and J 6 bases; bases outside gene matches: 8. The DNA for the CDR3 is TGTGCCAGCAGAAAGACAGGGGGAAGGGCTGAAGCTTTCTTT. Amino acid sequence: CASRKTGGRAEAFF.

At least ten counts were recorded for this clone. The rearrangement links TRBV2 to TRBJ2-1; D gene ambiguous. Trimming removed 7 bases at V and 0 bases at J, with 13 bases between. Looked up from germline, CDR1 is SNHLY and CDR2 is FYNNEI. The CDR3 is made up of 15 amino acids. The CDR3 DNA follows: TGTGCCAGCACGTCGGACCTGAGCTCCTACAATGAGCAGTTCTTC. This sequence encodes CASTSDLSSYNEQFF.

This clone appeared a few times. A much bigger clone sits one base away, suggesting this may be a read error. The genes are TRBV25-1 and TRBJ1-5; D unresolved. Germline assignment: CDR1 MGHDK and CDR2 SYGVNS. V was clipped by 6 bases and J by 0 bases, with 6 bases between them. The CDR3 runs to 13 residues. This chain's CDR3 is CASRVYSNQPQHF. Here the CDR3 DNA reads TGTGCCAGCAGGGTATATAGCAATCAGCCCCAGCATTTT.

The rearrangement links TRBV28 to TRBJ1-2; no clear D. This CDR3 contains 14 residues. CDR1 MDHEN and CDR2 SYDVKM come from the germline V gene. The V end was cut by 7 bases, the J end by 5 bases, with 17 bases between. The CDR3, as DNA: TGTGCCAGCATCCCACCGGTGGACGGGTATGGCTACACCTTC. The encoded protein is CASIPPVDGYGYTF.

This clone was detected ten times or more. The chain is built from TRBV7-9 and TRBJ1-2; D is undetermined. The CDR3 spans 12 residues. Germline V lookup: CDR1 SEHNR, CDR2 FQNEAQ (reference sequence). Trimming took off 5 bases at V and 5 bases at J, with 9 bases between the two ends. DNA for the CDR3: TGTGCCAGCAGCCCCGTGAGTTATGGCTACACCTTC. Protein sequence: CASSPVSYGYTF. Using reference TRBV7-9 and TRBJ1-2 for the parts outside the CDR3, the full variable domain is DTGVSQNPRHKITKRGQNVTFRCDPISEHNRLYWYRQTLGQGPEFLTYFQNEAQLEKSRLLSDRFSAERPKGSFSTLEIQRTEQGDSAMYLCASSPVSYGYTFGSGTRLTVV.

On this clone itself: One end of the junction does not line up with germline, which may come from a read error. In the same sample, other DNA sequences code for this CDR3. DNA for the CDR3: TGCGCCAGCAGCTCCCCTGGACAGGCCTATGGCTATACCTTC. Amino acids: CASSSPGQAYGYTF. The rearrangement joins TRBV5-1 to TRBJ1-2, with 7 bases identical to TRBD1. The CDR3 loop spans 14 amino acids. Germline V lookup: CDR1 SGHRS, CDR2 YFSETQ.

The sample holds a few counts of this clone. V is TRBV12-3 or TRBV12-4 and J is TRBJ1-1; TRBD1 might be the D (6 bases). Trimming pared 6 bases from V and 0 bases from J, leaving 14 bases between. This CDR3 is 15 amino acids long. Here the CDR3 reads CASRYGGAMNTEAFF. The CDR3 region has the DNA TGTGCCAGCAGGTATGGGGGGGCCATGAACACTGAAGCTTTCTTT.

Many counts were recorded for this clone. J is TRBJ2-1 and V is TRBV20-1; D gene uncertain. With 3 bases removed from V and 6 bases from J, the gap between germline ends came to 18 bases. From germline, CDR1 is DFQATT and CDR2 SNEGSKA (reference sequence). The CDR3 extends over 15 amino acids. CDR3: CSARADFGRANEQFF. DNA for the CDR3: TGCAGTGCTAGGGCTGACTTTGGTAGGGCCAATGAGCAGTTCTTC.

This clone came up a few times. The chain links TRBV7-2 to TRBJ1-2; no clear D. The CDR3 length is 12 residues. Trimming shortened V by 5 bases and J by 6 bases, and 10 bases separated the two germline ends. Germline loops: CDR1 SGHTA, CDR2 FQGNSA. CDR3 coding DNA: TGTGCCAGCAGCCCCCATGGTCATGGCTACACCTTC. Protein sequence: CASSPHGHGYTF.

This chain links TRBV20-1 with TRBJ1-2; D not certain. Germline CDR1 is DFQATT and CDR2 is SNEGSKA (reference sequence). V was shortened by 2 bases and J by 7 bases, with 23 bases between the two germline ends. The CDR3 length is 16 residues. The CDR3 spells CSARPSGNQGYGGYTF. CDR3 coding DNA: TGCAGTGCTAGACCCTCGGGAAATCAAGGATACGGTGGCTACACCTTC.

This clone was found many times. The gene calls are TRBV5-1 and TRBJ2-5; TRBD1 is a possible D gene (6 bases). V was trimmed by 4 bases and J by 2 bases, leaving 12 bases between them. CDR3 length: 14 residues. CDR1 and CDR2 (germline): SGHRS, YFSETQ. The CDR3 is CASSLDRLQETQYF. The CDR3 DNA is TGCGCCAGCAGCCTGGACAGACTTCAAGAGACCCAGTACTTC.

This clone was seen ten or more times. The CDR3 spells CASSRIGGDPYEQYF. The CDR3 DNA is TGTGCCAGCAGCCGCATAGGGGGGGACCCCTACGAGCAGTACTTC. The J gene is TRBJ2-7, the V gene TRBV11-2, with D possibly being TRBD2 (7 bases). Per the germline V gene, CDR1 is SGHAT and CDR2 is FQNNGV. Trimming stripped 5 bases from V and 2 bases from J, with 16 bases between. The CDR3 has 15 amino acids. The complete variable domain, with remaining parts taken from reference TRBV11-2 and TRBJ2-7, reads EAGVAQSPRYKIIEKRQSVAFWCNPISGHATLYWYQQILGQGPKLLIQFQNNGVVDDSQLPKDRFSAERLKGVDSTLKIQPAKLEDSAVYLCASSRIGGDPYEQYFGPGTRLTVT.